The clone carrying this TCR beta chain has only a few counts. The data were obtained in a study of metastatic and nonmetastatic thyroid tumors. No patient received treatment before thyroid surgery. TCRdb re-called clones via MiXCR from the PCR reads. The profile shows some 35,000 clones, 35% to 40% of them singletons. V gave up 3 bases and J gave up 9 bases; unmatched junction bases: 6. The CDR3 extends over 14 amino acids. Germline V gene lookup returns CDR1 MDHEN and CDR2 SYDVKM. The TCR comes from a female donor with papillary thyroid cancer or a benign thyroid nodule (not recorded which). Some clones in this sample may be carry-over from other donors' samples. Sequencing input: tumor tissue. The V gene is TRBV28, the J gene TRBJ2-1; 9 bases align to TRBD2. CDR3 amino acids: CASSFPGLAGEQFF. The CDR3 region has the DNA TGTGCCAGCAGTTTCCCGGGACTAGCTGGTGAGCAGTTCTTC.